Sequencing of this T cell receptor beta chain was carried out in a study of cytomegalovirus exposure and HLA in healthy donors. Findings and limits, study-wide: Later, an analysis found that common viral pathogens appeared to be linked with several of the most significant clusters.

The primer mix had 60 Vbeta and 13 Jbeta primers. The table came from immunoSEQ multiplex PCR; TCRdb's copy has only in-frame clones and leaves some out. This table holds some 150,000 clones, 87% found once. Concerning this clone: The target antigen is unknown.

Between the trimmed V and J ends, which lost 1 base and 10 bases, there was a span of 8 bases. In germline, CDR1 is MNHEY, CDR2 SVGAGI. The CDR3 consists of 13 residues. This receptor was identified in a woman aged 25 to 39 in good health and CMV-seronegative. V gene TRBV6-5 combines with J gene TRBJ1-6, with a tentative D call TRBD1 (6 bases). The sample comprised PBMCs. CDR3 sequence: CASSYYRDSPLHF. The CDR3 region has the DNA TGTGCCAGCAGTTACTACAGGGACTCACCCCTCCACTTT.